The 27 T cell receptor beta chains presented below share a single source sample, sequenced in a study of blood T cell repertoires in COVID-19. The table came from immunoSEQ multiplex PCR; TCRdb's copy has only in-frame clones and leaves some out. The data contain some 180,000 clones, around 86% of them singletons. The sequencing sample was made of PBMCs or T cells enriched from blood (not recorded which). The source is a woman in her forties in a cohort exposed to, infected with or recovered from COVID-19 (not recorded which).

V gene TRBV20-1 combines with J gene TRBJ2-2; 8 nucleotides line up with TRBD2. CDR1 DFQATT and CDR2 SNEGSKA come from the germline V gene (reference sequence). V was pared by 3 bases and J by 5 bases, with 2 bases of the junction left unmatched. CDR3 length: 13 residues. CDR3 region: CSASPGGTGELFF. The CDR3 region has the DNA TGCAGTGCTAGTCCGGGAGGGACCGGGGAGCTGTTTTTT.

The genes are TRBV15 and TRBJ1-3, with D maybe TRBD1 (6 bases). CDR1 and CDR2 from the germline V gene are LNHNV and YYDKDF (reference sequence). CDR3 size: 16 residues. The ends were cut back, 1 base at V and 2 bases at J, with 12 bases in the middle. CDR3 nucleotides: TGTGCCACCAGCAGAGCCCTTTGGGGGCCTGGAAACACCATATATTTT. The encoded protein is CATSRALWGPGNTIYF.

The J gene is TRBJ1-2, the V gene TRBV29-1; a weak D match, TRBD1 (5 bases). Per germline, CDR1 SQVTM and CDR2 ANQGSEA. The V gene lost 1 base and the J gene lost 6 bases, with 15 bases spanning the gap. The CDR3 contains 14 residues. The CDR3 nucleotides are TGCAGCGTTGAAGTATCAGGGTGGAGTCATGGCTACACCTTC. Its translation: CSVEVSGWSHGYTF. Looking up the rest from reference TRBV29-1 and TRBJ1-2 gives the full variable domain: SAVISQKPSRDICQRGTSLTIQCQVDSQVTMMFWYRQQPGQSLTLIATANQGSEATYESGFVIDKFPISRPNLTFSTLTVSNMSPEDSSIYLCSVEVSGWSHGYTFGSGTRLTVV.

CDR3 amino acids: CASSLGQSRTDTQYF. As DNA, the CDR3 is TGTGCCAGCAGCTTAGGACAGAGTAGGACAGATACGCAGTATTTT. The genes are TRBV5-4 and TRBJ2-3, with a possible D match to TRBD1 (6 bases). V was trimmed by 2 bases and J by 3 bases, leaving 13 bases between them. The germline V gene has CDR1 SGHNT and CDR2 YYREEE (reference sequence). CDR3 size: 15 residues.

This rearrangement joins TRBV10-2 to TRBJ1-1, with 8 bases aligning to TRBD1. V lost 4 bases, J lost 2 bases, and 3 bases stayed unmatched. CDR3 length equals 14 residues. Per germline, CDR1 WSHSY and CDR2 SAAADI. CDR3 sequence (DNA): TGCGCCAGCAGTGGAACAGGGGGAAACACTGAAGCTTTCTTT. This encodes CASSGTGGNTEAFF.

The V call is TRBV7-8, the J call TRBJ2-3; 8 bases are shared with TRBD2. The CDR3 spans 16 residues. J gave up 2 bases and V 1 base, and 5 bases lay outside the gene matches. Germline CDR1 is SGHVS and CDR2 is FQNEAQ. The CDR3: CASSLVSGGDTDTQYF. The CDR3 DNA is TGTGCCAGCAGCTTAGTAAGCGGGGGTGACACAGATACGCAGTATTTT.

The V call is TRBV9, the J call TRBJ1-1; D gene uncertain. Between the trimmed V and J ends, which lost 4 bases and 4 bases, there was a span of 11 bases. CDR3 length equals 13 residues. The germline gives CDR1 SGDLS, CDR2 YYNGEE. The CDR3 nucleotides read TGTGCCAGCAGCTCCGCCCGGGGCACTGAAGCTTTCTTT. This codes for CASSSARGTEAFF.

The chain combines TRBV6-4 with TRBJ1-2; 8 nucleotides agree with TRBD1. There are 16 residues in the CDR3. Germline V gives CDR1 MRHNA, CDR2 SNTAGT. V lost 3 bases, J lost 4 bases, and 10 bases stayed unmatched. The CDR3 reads CASSERTGLASYGYTF. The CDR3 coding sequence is TGTGCCAGCAGTGAGAGGACAGGGCTCGCGTCCTATGGCTACACCTTC.

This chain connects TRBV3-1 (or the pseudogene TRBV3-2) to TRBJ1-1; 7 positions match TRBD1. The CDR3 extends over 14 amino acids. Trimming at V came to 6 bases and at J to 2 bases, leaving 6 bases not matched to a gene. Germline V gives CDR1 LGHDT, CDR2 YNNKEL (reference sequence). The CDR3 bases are TGTGCCAGCAGACAGACAGGGCGCAACACTGAAGCTTTCTTT. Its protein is CASRQTGRNTEAFF.

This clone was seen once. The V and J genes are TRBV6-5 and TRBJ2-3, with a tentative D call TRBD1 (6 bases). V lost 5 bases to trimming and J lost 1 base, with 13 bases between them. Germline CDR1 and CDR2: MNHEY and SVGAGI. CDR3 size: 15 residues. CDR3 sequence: CASSRRQAGTDTQYF. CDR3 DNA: TGTGCCAGCAGTCGTCGACAGGCTGGCACAGATACGCAGTATTTT.

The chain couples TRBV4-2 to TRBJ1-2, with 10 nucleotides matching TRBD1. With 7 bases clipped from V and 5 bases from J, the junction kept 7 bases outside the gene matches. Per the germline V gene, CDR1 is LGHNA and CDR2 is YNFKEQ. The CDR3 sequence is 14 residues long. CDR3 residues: CASNTDRGEYGYTF. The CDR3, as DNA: TGTGCCAGCAACACGGACAGGGGGGAGTATGGCTACACCTTC.

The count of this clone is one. CDR3 residues: CASSAYTGLGNQPQHF. The CDR3 nucleotides are TGTGCCAGCAGTGCTTACACAGGGCTCGGGAATCAGCCCCAGCATTTT. This rearrangement joins TRBV6-1 to TRBJ1-5, with a possible D match to TRBD1 (6 bases). The V end was cut by 4 bases, the J end by 4 bases, with 17 bases between. The CDR3 covers 16 residues. CDR1 is MNHNS and CDR2 is SASEGT in the germline V gene.

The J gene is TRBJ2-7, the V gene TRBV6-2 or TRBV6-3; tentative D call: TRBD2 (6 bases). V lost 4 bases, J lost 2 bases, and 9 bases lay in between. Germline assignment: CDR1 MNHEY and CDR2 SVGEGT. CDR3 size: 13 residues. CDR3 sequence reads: CASSWRAAYEQYF. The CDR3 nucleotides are TGTGCCAGCAGTTGGAGGGCCGCCTACGAGCAGTACTTC.

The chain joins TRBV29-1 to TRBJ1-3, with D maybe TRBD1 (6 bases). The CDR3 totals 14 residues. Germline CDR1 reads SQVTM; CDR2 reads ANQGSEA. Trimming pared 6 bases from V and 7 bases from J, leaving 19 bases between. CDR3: CSVVEARGGNTIYF. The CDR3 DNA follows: TGCAGCGTCGTTGAGGCCAGGGGTGGGAACACCATATATTTT.

The chain's CDR3 is CATHSGRRGETQYF. DNA of the CDR3: TGTGCCACCCATAGCGGGAGGCGAGGGGAGACCCAGTACTTC. The J gene is TRBJ2-5, the V gene TRBV24-1; 10 positions match TRBD2. The junction had 8 bases not matched to a gene; V was cut back by 9 bases and J by 5 bases. The CDR3 length is 14 residues. Germline V gives CDR1 KGHDR, CDR2 SFDVKD.

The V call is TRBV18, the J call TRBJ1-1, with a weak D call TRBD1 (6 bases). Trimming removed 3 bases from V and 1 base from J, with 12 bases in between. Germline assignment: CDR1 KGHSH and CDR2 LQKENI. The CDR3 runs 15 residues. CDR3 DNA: TGTGCCAGCTCACCGGGACATCGAGAGAACACTGAAGCTTTCTTT. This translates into CASSPGHRENTEAFF.

The CDR3 nucleotides read TGCGCCAGCAGCTTGGGGGGACAGGGTAATTCACCCCTCCACTTT. This sequence encodes CASSLGGQGNSPLHF. The chain employs TRBV5-1 and TRBJ1-6, with 9 bases lining up with TRBD1. Per the germline V gene, CDR1 is SGHRS and CDR2 is YFSETQ. V trimming: 0 bases; J trimming: 6 bases; junction bases outside the gene matches: 1. The CDR3 sequence is 15 residues long.

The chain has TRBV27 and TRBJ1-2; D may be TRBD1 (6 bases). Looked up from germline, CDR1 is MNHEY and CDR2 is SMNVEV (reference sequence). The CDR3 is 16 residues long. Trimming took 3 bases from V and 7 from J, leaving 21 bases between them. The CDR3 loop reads CASSLNRDARGRGYTF. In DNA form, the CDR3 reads TGTGCCAGCAGTTTGAACAGGGACGCCCGGGGCCGTGGCTACACCTTC.

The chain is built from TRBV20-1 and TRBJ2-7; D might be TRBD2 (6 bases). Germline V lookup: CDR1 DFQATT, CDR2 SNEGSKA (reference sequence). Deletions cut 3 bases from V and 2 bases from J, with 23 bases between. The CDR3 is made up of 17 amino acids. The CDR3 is CSASPLRAAEGPYEQYF. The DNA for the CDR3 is TGCAGTGCTAGTCCCCTTAGGGCTGCGGAGGGGCCCTACGAGCAGTACTTC.

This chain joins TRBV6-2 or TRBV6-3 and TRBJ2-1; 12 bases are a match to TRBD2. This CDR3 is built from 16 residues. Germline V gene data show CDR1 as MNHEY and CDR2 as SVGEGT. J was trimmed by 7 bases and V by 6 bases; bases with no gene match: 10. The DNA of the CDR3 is TGTGCCAGCAGCTCGCAGACTAGCGGGAGTAAGAATGAGCAGTTCTTC. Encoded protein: CASSSQTSGSKNEQFF.

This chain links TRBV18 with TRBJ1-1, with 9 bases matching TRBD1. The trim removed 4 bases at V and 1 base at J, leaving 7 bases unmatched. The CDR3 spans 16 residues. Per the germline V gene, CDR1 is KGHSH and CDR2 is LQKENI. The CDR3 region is CASSLLQGAENTEAFF. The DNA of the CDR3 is TGTGCCAGCTCACTCCTACAGGGGGCAGAGAACACTGAAGCTTTCTTT.

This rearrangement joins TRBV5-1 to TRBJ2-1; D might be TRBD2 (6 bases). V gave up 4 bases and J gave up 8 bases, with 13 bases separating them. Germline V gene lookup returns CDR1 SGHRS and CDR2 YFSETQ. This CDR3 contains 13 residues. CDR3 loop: CASSLRGRHEQFF. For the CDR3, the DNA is TGCGCCAGCAGCCTACGAGGGAGGCATGAGCAGTTCTTC.

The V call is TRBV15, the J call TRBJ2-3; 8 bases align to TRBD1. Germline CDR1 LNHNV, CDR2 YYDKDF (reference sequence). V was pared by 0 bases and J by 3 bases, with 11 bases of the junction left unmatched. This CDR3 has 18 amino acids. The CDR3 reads CATSRDEAGGAFTDTQYF. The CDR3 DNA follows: TGTGCCACCAGCAGAGATGAGGCAGGGGGCGCCTTTACAGATACGCAGTATTTT.

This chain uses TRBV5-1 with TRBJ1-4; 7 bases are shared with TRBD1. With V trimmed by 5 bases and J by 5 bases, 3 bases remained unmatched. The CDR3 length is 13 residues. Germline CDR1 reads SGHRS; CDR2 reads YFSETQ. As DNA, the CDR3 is TGCGCCAGCAGGATGACAGGGAATGAAAAACTGTTTTTT. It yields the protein CASRMTGNEKLFF.

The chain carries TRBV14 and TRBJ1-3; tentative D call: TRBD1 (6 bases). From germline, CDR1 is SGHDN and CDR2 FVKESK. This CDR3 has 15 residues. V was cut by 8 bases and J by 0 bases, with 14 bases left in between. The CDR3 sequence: CASFAGTFSGNTIYF. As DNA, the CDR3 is TGTGCCAGCTTCGCTGGGACATTCTCTGGAAACACCATATATTTT.

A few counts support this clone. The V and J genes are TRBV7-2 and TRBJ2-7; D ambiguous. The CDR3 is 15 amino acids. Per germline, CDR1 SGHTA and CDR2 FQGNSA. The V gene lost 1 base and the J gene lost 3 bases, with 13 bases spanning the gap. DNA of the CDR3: TGTGCCAGCAGCTTAGGGGCAGGCCAACACTACGAGCAGTACTTC. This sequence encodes CASSLGAGQHYEQYF. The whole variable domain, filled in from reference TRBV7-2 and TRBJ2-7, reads GAGVSQSPSNKVTEKGKDVELRCDPISGHTALYWYRQSLGQGLEFLIYFQGNSAPDKSGLPSDRFSAERTGGSVSTLTIQRTQQEDSAVYLCASSLGAGQHYEQYFGPGTRLTVT.

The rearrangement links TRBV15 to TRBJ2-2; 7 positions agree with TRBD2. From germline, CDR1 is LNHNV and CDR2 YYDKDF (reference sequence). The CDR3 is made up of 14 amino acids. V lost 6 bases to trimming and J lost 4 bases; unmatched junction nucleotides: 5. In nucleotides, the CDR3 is TGTGCCACCAGGCAGGGAGGGAGCACCGGGGAGCTGTTTTTT. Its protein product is CATRQGGSTGELFF. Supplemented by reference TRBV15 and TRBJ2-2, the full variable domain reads DAMVIQNPRYQVTQFGKPVTLSCSQTLNHNVMYWYQQKSSQAPKLLFHYYDKDFNNEADTPDNFQSRRPNTSFCFLDIRSPGLGDTAMYLCATRQGGSTGELFFGEGSRLTVL.